The clone carrying this T cell receptor (beta chain) was recorded many times. Its matching antigen is unknown. These data belong to a study of T cells after yellow fever vaccination. Study-level results: There was a possibility that FACS-sorted repertoires contained abundant clonotypes contaminating from the bulk population.

TCRdb redid the calling of the 5' RACE reads with MiXCR, one entry per CDR3 protein. The sample consists of 25,000 to 35,000 distinct CDR3 sequences, about 4.6% of them appearing once. Germline CDR1 reads MNHEY; CDR2 reads SMNVEV (reference sequence). Trimming at V came to 6 bases and at J to 8 bases, leaving 9 bases not matched to a gene. The CDR3 has 13 amino acids. The TCR sequence derives from a man under 40 who received the YFV17D yellow fever vaccine. V usage is TRBV27 and J usage is TRBJ1-2; 7 bases fit TRBD1. The sample here was CD8+ T cells sorted from PBMCs, taken 5 days after the yellow fever booster vaccination. CDR3 DNA: TGTGCCAGCAGCCCAACAGGGGTGATGGGCTACACCTTC. This gives the protein CASSPTGVMGYTF.